This TCR beta chain emerged from a study of T cell responses to AZD1222 COVID-19 vaccine. General observations from the study: Spike-wide coverage was observed for vaccine-associated CD4 TCRs, with dominant responses at 160-218 and 743-854. Sampled repertoires all dated from after the peak T cell response. Baseline seropositives among AZD1222 recipients totaled only five to seven.

V gave up 11 bases and J gave up 12 bases, with 10 bases separating them. The germline gives CDR1 ENHRY, CDR2 SYGVKD. There are 8 residues in the CDR3. Remarks on this clone: Its antigen remains unknown.

Sequencing was performed with immunoSEQ multiplex PCR; in TCRdb, only in-frame clones are kept and a portion is missing. Counted here are some 140,000 clones, roughly 90% occurring once; the ten biggest clones make up about 3%. This receptor was identified in an adult in good health. Sequencing was performed on peripheral blood, taken on day 0 of AZD1222 vaccination. V and J are TRBV10-3 and TRBJ2-5; possibly TRBD2 for D (6 bases). CDR3: CAPREKYF. For the CDR3, the DNA is TGTGCCCCCCGGGAGAAGTACTTC.